A single sample gave rise to the 6 T cell receptor beta chains below, sequenced in a study of control samples from healthy donors and cancer patients (TCRdb year 2020). The library came from the immunoSEQ multiplex PCR assay. The table was pulled from immuneACCESS by TCRdb, which kept in-frame rearrangements only. Such tables lose some clones; where checked, under half of the loss comes from unresolved V genes, and the rest has no known cause. The sample data list approximately 150,000 clones, and around 94% of these were observed just once. The biggest ten clones account for 14% of the sample. The sequenced sample consisted of PBMCs. The receptors stem from a man aged 55 to 70 with colorectal cancer.

This sequence joins TRBV19 and TRBJ1-5; D is ambiguous. The V gene's germline CDR1 is LNHDA and CDR2 SQIVND (reference sequence). This CDR3 comprises 13 residues. With 7 bases removed from V and 0 bases from J, the gap between germline ends came to 7 bases. Here the CDR3 reads CASTTVSNQPQHF. The CDR3 DNA reads TGTGCCAGTACCACCGTTAGCAATCAGCCCCAGCATTTT.

This sequence joins TRBV19 and TRBJ2-7; 10 bases match TRBD1. J was trimmed by 6 bases and V by 7 bases; bases with no gene match: 12. CDR1 and CDR2 (germline): LNHDA, SQIVND (reference sequence). This CDR3 is 15 amino acids long. CDR3 bases: TGTGCCAGTACCCCAACCGGGACAGGGGTCGGCGAGCAGTACTTC. Protein product: CASTPTGTGVGEQYF.

This clone occurred once. The J gene is TRBJ1-1, the V gene TRBV30; D uncertain. CDR1 and CDR2 from the germline V gene are GTSNPN and SVGIG (reference sequence). V dropped 2 bases and J dropped 1 base, with 8 bases sitting between them. The CDR3 has 13 residues. The CDR3 spells CAWSRRGNTEAFF. The CDR3, as DNA: TGTGCCTGGAGTAGACGGGGGAACACTGAAGCTTTCTTT.

The J gene is TRBJ2-3, the V gene TRBV18; 10 bases fit TRBD2. CDR1 KGHSH and CDR2 LQKENI come from the germline V gene. V trimming: 6 bases; J trimming: 3 bases; junction bases outside the gene matches: 6. This CDR3 region has 15 residues. The DNA of the CDR3 is TGTGCCAGCTCCGCGAGCGGGGGGGAAACAGATACGCAGTATTTT. It codes for CASSASGGETDTQYF.

The J gene is TRBJ1-1, the V gene TRBV9; the D is unclear. The CDR3 has 13 residues. Germline assignment: CDR1 SGDLS and CDR2 YYNGEE. Trimming pared 4 bases from V and 2 bases from J, leaving 9 bases between. In nucleotides, the CDR3 is TGTGCCAGCAGCCCCCGGAGTAACACTGAAGCTTTCTTT. Translating it yields CASSPRSNTEAFF.

CDR3 bases: TGTGCCTGGAGTGTACGAGATGCCGACGAGCAGTACTTC. As protein: CAWSVRDADEQYF. The chain couples TRBV30 to TRBJ2-7; no reliable D call. The CDR3 has 13 amino acids. V was clipped by 0 bases and J by 5 bases, with 11 bases between them. CDR1 is GTSNPN, CDR2 SVGIG, per germline (reference sequence). The full variable domain, completed using reference TRBV30 and TRBJ2-7, is SQTIHQWPATLVQPVGSPLSLECTVEGTSNPNLYWYRQAAGRGLQLLFYSVGIGQISSEVPQNLSASRPQDRQFILSSKKLLLSDSGFYLCAWSVRDADEQYFGPGTRLTVT.